Listed here are 29 T cell receptor beta chains from one sample, sequenced in a study of T cells expressing NK-cell markers. TCRdb reprocessed the 5' RACE reads and stores each CDR3 protein as one record, lacking DNA. The listing records under 600,000 distinct CDR3 sequences. Sequenced sample: blood T cells: a sorted CD56 or NKG2C T cell subset, CD4+ or CD8+ T cells, or bulk PBMC T cells (not recorded which). Receptor source: a woman between 45 and 60 years old in good health.

The rearrangement links TRBV7-9 to TRBJ2-2. The CDR3 is made up of 13 amino acids. Germline loops: CDR1 SEHNR, CDR2 FQNEAQ (reference sequence). CDR3 residues: CAGTRANTGELFF.

The chain is built from TRBV5-1 and TRBJ2-1; there is no DNA to check the TCRdb D call of TRBD1. This CDR3 region has 15 residues. Germline values: CDR1 SGHRS, CDR2 YFSETQ. The CDR3 loop is CASSRQAGLYNEQFF.

V is TRBV7-2 and J is TRBJ2-3; TCRdb's assignment of TRBD2 cannot be checked, as there is no DNA. Germline V gives CDR1 SGHTA, CDR2 FQGNSA. This CDR3 comprises 15 residues. Here the CDR3 reads CASSLLLAVTDTQYF.

The V gene is TRBV5-5, the J gene TRBJ2-4; TCRdb names TRBD2, which stays unverified in the absence of DNA. In germline, CDR1 is SGHKS, CDR2 YYEKEE (reference sequence). CDR3 length: 15 residues. The chain's CDR3 is CASSYTSLADLARYF. The full variable domain, completed using reference TRBV5-5 and TRBJ2-4, is DAGVTQSPTHLIKTRGQQVTLRCSPISGHKSVSWYQQVLGQGPQFIFQYYEKEERGRGNFPDRFSARQFPNYSSELNVNALLLGDSALYLCASSYTSLADLARYFGAGTRLSVL.

The rearrangement uses TRBV7-2 and TRBJ2-2. Looked up from germline, CDR1 is SGHTA and CDR2 is FQGNSA. CDR3 length: 13 amino acids. CDR3 residues: CASSISRTGELFF.

CDR3 sequence reads: CASSVGADTGELFF. The chain recombines TRBV9 with TRBJ2-2. CDR3 length: 14 residues. Looked up from germline, CDR1 is SGDLS and CDR2 is YYNGEE.

This sequence joins TRBV2 and TRBJ2-6; checking the TCRdb D call of TRBD1 is not possible without DNA. The germline V gene encodes CDR1 SNHLY and CDR2 FYNNEI. The CDR3 contains 20 residues. The CDR3 protein is CASRPGTGGASSSGANVLTF. Combining the CDR3 with reference TRBV2 and TRBJ2-6 gives the whole variable domain EPEVTQTPSHQVTQMGQEVILRCVPISNHLYFYWYRQILGQKVEFLVSFYNNEISEKSEIFDDQFSVERPDGSNFTLKIRSTKLEDSAMYFCASRPGTGGASSSGANVLTFGAGSRLTVL.

The chain joins TRBV3-1 to TRBJ2-1; TCRdb's D call of TRBD2 is untestable without DNA. This CDR3 is 16 amino acids long. Germline V lookup: CDR1 LGHDT, CDR2 YNNKEL (reference sequence). CDR3 residues: CASSPERGSSYNEQFF.

The chain uses TRBV21-1 and TRBJ2-4; the TCRdb call, TRBD2, lacks DNA for checking. TRBV21-1 is annotated as a pseudogene. The CDR3 length is 16 residues. The CDR3 loop reads CASSKWPRTHENIQYF.

V usage is TRBV12-3 or TRBV12-4 and J usage is TRBJ1-1; TCRdb indicates TRBD1, and absent DNA this call remains unverified. The CDR3 extends over 16 amino acids. CDR3 sequence: CASSSPRGGLNTEAFF.

The chain links TRBV20-1 to TRBJ2-4; the D gene TCRdb calls, TRBD2, cannot be checked with no DNA. This CDR3 has 13 residues. Germline V gene data show CDR1 as DFQATT and CDR2 as SNEGSKA (reference sequence). The CDR3 sequence is CSARTSGRNIQYF.

V is TRBV12-3 or TRBV12-4 and J is TRBJ1-5. The CDR3 covers 13 residues. Here the CDR3 reads CASTARSNQPQHF.

The chain couples TRBV27 to TRBJ2-5; lacking DNA, the TRBD2 call made by TCRdb goes unchecked. The CDR3 runs to 13 residues. Looked up from germline, CDR1 is MNHEY and CDR2 is SMNVEV (reference sequence). CDR3 sequence reads: CASSQARAETQYF.

The chain combines TRBV14 with TRBJ2-5. Per the germline V gene, CDR1 is SGHDN and CDR2 is FVKESK. The CDR3 runs to 15 residues. This CDR3 reads CASSRQPITQETQYF.

The rearrangement links TRBV12-3 or TRBV12-4 to TRBJ2-1; the D gene TCRdb calls, TRBD2, cannot be checked with no DNA. This CDR3 has 11 residues. The CDR3 here is CASSLREGQFF.

The rearrangement uses TRBV24-1 and TRBJ2-1; TCRdb indicates TRBD1, and absent DNA this call remains unverified. Per germline, CDR1 KGHDR and CDR2 SFDVKD. The CDR3 has 14 residues. CDR3 region: CATSPGGSYNEQFF.

The gene calls are TRBV5-1 and TRBJ1-5; TCRdb selects TRBD1, and the lack of DNA leaves this call unchecked. Per germline, CDR1 SGHRS and CDR2 YFSETQ. The CDR3 is 14 amino acids. CDR3 sequence: CASSLAGGGQPQHF.

The chain links TRBV12-3 or TRBV12-4 to TRBJ1-2. The CDR3 runs 12 residues. CDR3 in amino acids: CASSWTLGGYTF.

The CDR3 loop reads CSARRGGLNTEAFF. This sequence joins TRBV20-1 and TRBJ1-1. Germline-derived CDR1 and CDR2 are DFQATT and SNEGSKA (reference sequence). The length of the CDR3 is 14 residues.

The chain couples TRBV28 to TRBJ2-3; TCRdb reports TRBD1, a call that lacks DNA to check it against. Germline V gene data show CDR1 as MDHEN and CDR2 as SYDVKM. The CDR3 is 13 residues long. The CDR3: CASSRKGPDTQYF.

This chain uses TRBV7-2 with TRBJ2-4. The CDR3 is 15 amino acids. In germline, CDR1 is SGHTA, CDR2 FQGNSA. CDR3 protein: CASSLVRLAVNIQYF.

The genes are TRBV28 and TRBJ2-1. Germline-derived CDR1 and CDR2 are MDHEN and SYDVKM. There are 17 residues in the CDR3. The CDR3 here is CASSFWTLRSSYNEQFF. Full variable domain (rest looked up from reference TRBV28 and TRBJ2-1): DVKVTQSSRYLVKRTGEKVFLECVQDMDHENMFWYRQDPGLGLRLIYFSYDVKMKEKGDIPEGYSVSREKKERFSLILESASTNQTSMYLCASSFWTLRSSYNEQFFGPGTRLTVL.

V is TRBV25-1 and J is TRBJ2-4; TCRdb names TRBD2, which stays unverified in the absence of DNA. The germline gives CDR1 MGHDK, CDR2 SYGVNS. The CDR3 loop spans 19 amino acids. Here the CDR3 reads CASTHQEGRPPLAKNIQYF. The full variable domain, rest sourced from reference TRBV25-1 and TRBJ2-4, is EADIYQTPRYLVIGTGKKITLECSQTMGHDKMYWYQQDPGMELHLIHYSYGVNSTEKGDLSSESTVSRIRTEHFPLTLESARPSHTSQYLCASTHQEGRPPLAKNIQYFGAGTRLSVL.

The rearrangement uses TRBV27 and TRBJ1-5; checking the TCRdb D call of TRBD1 is not possible without DNA. This CDR3 comprises 13 residues. Germline CDR1 MNHEY, CDR2 SMNVEV (reference sequence). The CDR3 protein is CASGLTGYQPQHF.

V gene TRBV6-5 combines with J gene TRBJ1-1; TCRdb names TRBD1, which stays unverified in the absence of DNA. Germline V gene sequence: CDR1 MNHEY, CDR2 SVGAGI. The CDR3 has 11 residues. CDR3: CATTRGTEAFF.

The genes are TRBV12-3 or TRBV12-4 and TRBJ1-3; TCRdb lists TRBD1, though no DNA is available to test this call. CDR3 size: 14 residues. The CDR3: CASNEGATGNTIYF.

The chain recombines TRBV5-1 with TRBJ1-3; there is no DNA to check the TCRdb D call of TRBD1. The CDR3 loop spans 17 amino acids. Looked up from germline, CDR1 is SGHRS and CDR2 is YFSETQ. The CDR3 sequence is CASSLVPGRISGNTIYF.

The genes are TRBV5-1 and TRBJ2-3; TCRdb's D call of TRBD1 is untestable without DNA. The CDR3 is 16 residues long. CDR1 and CDR2 (germline): SGHRS, YFSETQ. The CDR3 region is CASSLADAGITDTQYF.

V usage is TRBV5-1 and J usage is TRBJ1-4; TCRdb outputs TRBD1, but without DNA this stays unchecked. CDR1 is SGHRS and CDR2 is YFSETQ in the germline V gene. This CDR3 comprises 14 residues. CDR3 amino acids: CASSETGRGEKLFF.